This T cell receptor beta chain came from a study of cytomegalovirus exposure and HLA in healthy donors. General observations from the study: A missense DCLRE1C variant was associated with V- and J-gene trimming of TCR beta chains in a later analysis, and an independent cohort replicated the association.

PCR used 60 Vbeta primers and 13 Jbeta primers. Sequenced by immunoSEQ multiplex PCR; TCRdb stores in-frame clones only, minus some. The profile shows around 140,000 clones, 70% to 80% of them singletons. Comments on this clone: Its specificity is not known.

This clonotype was sampled from a woman aged 60-75 years in good health and CMV-seronegative. The sequenced sample was PBMCs.

The CDR3 nucleotides are TGTGCCTGGAGTGTCGGGACAGGCTACGAGCAGTACTTC. Protein: CAWSVGTGYEQYF. The chain links TRBV30 to TRBJ2-7, with 8 bases lining up with TRBD1. Losses at the gene ends were 0 bases for V and 3 bases for J; bases not matched to a gene: 1. Germline V gene lookup returns CDR1 GTSNPN and CDR2 SVGIG (reference sequence). The CDR3 loop spans 13 amino acids.